This T cell receptor (beta chain) was observed in a study of technical replicates of blood from several donors (dated by TCRdb to about 2017). Notes on this clone: The clone's antigen remains unknown. No much larger clone is present one base from it, and per-base qualities are unavailable.

V gives up 0 bases and J gives up 6 bases, and the segment between their germline ends measures 14 bases. From the cysteine through the phenylalanine, the CDR3 covers 16 amino acids. CDR3 DNA only is kept here, 48 bases in frame from base 1. Reading the germline V gene gives CDR1 KGHSH and CDR2 LQKENI. Libraries were prepared through the immunoSEQ multiplex PCR assay. In TCRdb, the immuneACCESS table is reduced to in-frame sequences with V and J assigned. These tables do not hold every clone; where another copy was compared, an unresolved V gene accounts for under half, and the others remain unexplained. Within this sample are 50,000 to 75,000 clones, with roughly 93% of them counted one time only. Around 4.2% of the sample is held by the ten biggest clonotypes.

Sequencing was done on a sample of PBMCs. This chain joins TRBV18 to TRBJ2-2; the D region possibly corresponds to TRBD1 (5 bases align). The sequence was collected from a human donor in good health. Some clones in this sample may be carry-over from other donors' samples. CDR3 region: CASSPPERTTAGELFF. The DNA is TGTGCCAGCTCACCACCGGAACGGACAACAGCCGGGGAGCTGTTTTTT.